These T cell receptor beta chains were read from a single sample in a study of blood T cell repertoires in COVID-19. The table came from immunoSEQ multiplex PCR; TCRdb's copy has only in-frame clones and leaves some out. The sample includes approximately 300,000 clones, roughly 90% of them seen just once. The sequenced material came from peripheral blood. These TCRs come from a middle-aged man with acute or convalescent COVID-19. Each CDR3 is given with its conserved first and last residue. D genes are given only for firm matches.

j_call d_call v_call cdr3_aa
TRBJ2-1 TRBD1 TRBV6-5 CASSYSPTGTGEQFF
TRBJ2-1 TRBD2 TRBV27 CASTITSGGPPLWNEQFF
TRBJ1-2 NA TRBV5-1 CASSLFNRVNGYTF
TRBJ1-2 NA TRBV4-1 CASSQDWGDYGYTF
TRBJ2-7 TRBD2 TRBV6-1 CASSERGISYEQYF
TRBJ2-7 TRBD1 TRBV4-1 CASSQNPPRDRASHEQYF
TRBJ2-7 TRBD1 TRBV5-1 CASSSGGLGYEQYF
TRBJ2-4 TRBD2 TRBV10-2 CASRGLAGELAKNIQYF
TRBJ2-7 TRBD1 TRBV6-6 CASGTGTYEQYF
TRBJ1-1 NA TRBV29-1 CSVVGGWGTEAFF
TRBJ1-2 NA TRBV5-1 CASSLKAVGGYGYTF
TRBJ2-7 TRBD1 TRBV5-4 CASSSTPGQSSYEQYF
TRBJ1-2 TRBD1 TRBV3-1/TRBV3-2 CASSQGRGTSNYGYTF
TRBJ2-1 TRBD2 TRBV10-1 CASSDGTSSYNEQFF
TRBJ1-1 NA TRBV9 CASSAQVFMNTEAFF
TRBJ2-1 TRBD2 TRBV27 CASTAGGGYNEQFF
TRBJ1-3 NA TRBV5-1 CASSLDHGSGNTIYF
TRBJ1-4 NA TRBV6-5 CASSYSRTEGEKLFF
TRBJ1-1 TRBD1 TRBV7-9 CASSLAQGGPEAFF
TRBJ1-1 NA TRBV30 CAWSRLSNTEAFF
TRBJ2-7 NA TRBV27 CASSPQAGYSYEQYF
TRBJ1-5 TRBD1 TRBV28 CASSRGLQPQHF
TRBJ1-3 NA TRBV6-5 CASSYSRVFSGNTIYF
TRBJ2-1 NA TRBV10-3 CAISDRTANEQFF
TRBJ2-7 NA TRBV11-2 CASSYTQRYEQYF
TRBJ1-2 TRBD1 TRBV19 CASAKGASGYTF
TRBJ1-5 NA TRBV3-1/TRBV3-2 CASSQVVGDQPQHF
TRBJ2-7 NA TRBV6-4 CASAPDSLSYEQYF
TRBJ2-5 TRBD2 TRBV10-3 CAISRSGAPDQETQYF
TRBJ1-4 TRBD1 TRBV7-2 CASSLGLTGGSEKLFF
TRBJ1-2 NA TRBV5-1 CASSLEGDSTNYGYTF
TRBJ2-7 TRBD2 TRBV5-1 CASSSGGANSYEQYF
TRBJ1-6 NA TRBV5-1 CASSRGGSESPLHF
TRBJ2-5 NA TRBV6-2/TRBV6-3 CASSLFGETQYF
TRBJ2-3 NA TRBV6-6 CASTPPGGTDTQYF
TRBJ1-1 TRBD1 TRBV5-4 CASSRNRGDTEAFF
TRBJ2-3 NA TRBV2 CASSAQRTDTQYF
TRBJ1-3 NA TRBV11-2 CASSLGPGAGNTIYF
TRBJ2-2 NA TRBV5-1 CASSSANTGELFF
TRBJ1-6 NA TRBV5-6 CASSSYTNSPLHF
TRBJ2-2 NA TRBV7-2 CASSLVLQFGELFF
TRBJ1-1 NA TRBV6-2/TRBV6-3 CASSPTGEWAEAFF
TRBJ1-1 NA TRBV29-1 CSVWGSGAFF
TRBJ1-1 NA TRBV12-5 CASGLVLQGSMNTEAFF
TRBJ1-3 NA TRBV5-4 CASSLDRNTIYF
TRBJ1-2 NA TRBV7-2 CASSLGRGYYGYTF
TRBJ2-7 NA TRBV5-4 CASSSDMFSYEQYF
TRBJ2-3 NA TRBV5-1 CASSWRGTDTQYF
TRBJ2-2 NA TRBV5-1 CASSLNSKSRTGELFF
TRBJ2-7 NA TRBV29-1 CSAEWETHEQYF
TRBJ2-5 NA TRBV4-1 CASSQVSNQGLKRETQYF
TRBJ2-7 NA TRBV5-6 CASTQIRGMSSYEQYF
TRBJ1-1 TRBD1 TRBV4-1 CASSRGTGGRNTEAFF
TRBJ1-5 TRBD1 TRBV6-6 CASSSGQGWQPQHF
TRBJ1-6 NA TRBV2 CASTVGREWNSPLHF